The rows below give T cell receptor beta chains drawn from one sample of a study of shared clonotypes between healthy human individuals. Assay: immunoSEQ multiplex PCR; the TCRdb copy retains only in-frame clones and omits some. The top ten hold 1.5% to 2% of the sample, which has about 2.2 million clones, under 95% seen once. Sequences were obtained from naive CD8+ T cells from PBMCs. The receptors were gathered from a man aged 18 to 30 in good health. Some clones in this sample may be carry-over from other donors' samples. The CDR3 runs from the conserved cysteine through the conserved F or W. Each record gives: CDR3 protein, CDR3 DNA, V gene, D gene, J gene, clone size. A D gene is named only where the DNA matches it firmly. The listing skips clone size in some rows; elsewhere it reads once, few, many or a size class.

CDR3aa: CASSLLETGVTPEAFF
CDR3nt: TGTGCCAGCAGCTTACTCGAGACAGGCGTTACCCCTGAAGCTTTCTTT
v_gene: TRBV11-1
d_gene: .
j_gene: TRBJ1-1
abundance: few

CDR3aa: CASSLGRSAQPQHF
CDR3nt: TGTGCCAGCAGTTTGGGCAGAAGCGCTCAGCCCCAGCATTTT
v_gene: TRBV28
d_gene: .
j_gene: TRBJ1-5
abundance: once

CDR3aa: CASSVGPSGGQYEQYF
CDR3nt: TGTGCCAGCAGCGTAGGTCCGAGTGGGGGACAGTACGAGCAGTACTTC
v_gene: TRBV9
d_gene: TRBD1
j_gene: TRBJ2-7
abundance: .

CDR3aa: CASSQVGIHEQYF
CDR3nt: TGCGCCAGCAGCCAAGTCGGAATTCACGAGCAGTACTTC
v_gene: TRBV4-1
d_gene: .
j_gene: TRBJ2-7
abundance: .

CDR3aa: CASSSDEGREMFF
CDR3nt: TGTGCCAGCAGTTCCGACGAGGGGCGCGAGATGTTTTTT
v_gene: TRBV6-5
d_gene: .
j_gene: TRBJ1-4
abundance: .

CDR3aa: CASSYSEGTQPQHF
CDR3nt: TGTGCCAGCAGTTACTCAGAAGGAACTCAGCCCCAGCATTTT
v_gene: TRBV6-5
d_gene: .
j_gene: TRBJ1-5
abundance: .

CDR3aa: CASSTMGPDNEQFF
CDR3nt: TGTGCCAGCAGTACTATGGGACCTGACAATGAGCAGTTCTTC
v_gene: TRBV28
d_gene: .
j_gene: TRBJ2-1
abundance: .

CDR3aa: CASSLTSGPTDTQYF
CDR3nt: TGTGCCAGCAGCTTGACTAGCGGACCCACAGATACGCAGTATTTT
v_gene: TRBV7-3
d_gene: TRBD2
j_gene: TRBJ2-3
abundance: .

CDR3aa: CASSVASTGMQYF
CDR3nt: TGTGCCAGCAGCGTAGCCTCCACGGGGATGCAGTACTTC
v_gene: TRBV9
d_gene: .
j_gene: TRBJ2-7
abundance: once

CDR3aa: CASSDRREGLYEQYF
CDR3nt: TGCGCCAGCAGTGATCGGCGGGAGGGCCTCTACGAGCAGTACTTC
v_gene: TRBV10-2
d_gene: TRBD2
j_gene: TRBJ2-7
abundance: .

CDR3aa: CASSSAGMRSSYNEQFF
CDR3nt: TGTGCCAGCAGCTCGGCCGGGATGCGGAGCTCCTACAATGAGCAGTTCTTC
v_gene: TRBV11-3
d_gene: .
j_gene: TRBJ2-1
abundance: .

CDR3aa: CASRIRDRVKNEQFF
CDR3nt: TGTGCCAGCAGAATCCGGGACAGGGTCAAAAATGAGCAGTTCTTC
v_gene: TRBV27
d_gene: TRBD1
j_gene: TRBJ2-1
abundance: .

CDR3aa: CSVEGSYAGELFF
CDR3nt: TGCAGCGTTGAAGGTAGTTACGCCGGGGAGCTGTTTTTT
v_gene: TRBV29-1
d_gene: .
j_gene: TRBJ2-2
abundance: few

CDR3aa: CASLQPGGEETEAFF
CDR3nt: TGTGCCAGCCTTCAACCCGGGGGAGAAGAGACTGAAGCTTTCTTT
v_gene: TRBV27
d_gene: .
j_gene: TRBJ1-1
abundance: .

CDR3aa: CASSLRDSYYEQYF
CDR3nt: TGTGCCAGCAGTCTCCGGGACAGCTACTACGAGCAGTACTTC
v_gene: TRBV27
d_gene: TRBD1
j_gene: TRBJ2-7
abundance: .

CDR3aa: CASSSGTSGRPSYEQYF
CDR3nt: TGTGCCAGCAGTTCTGGGACTAGCGGGAGGCCCTCCTACGAGCAGTACTTC
v_gene: TRBV28
d_gene: TRBD2
j_gene: TRBJ2-7
abundance: .

CDR3aa: CASSEGGLGQPQHF
CDR3nt: TGCGCCAGCAGCGAGGGAGGGTTAGGCCAGCCCCAGCATTTT
v_gene: TRBV5-1
d_gene: .
j_gene: TRBJ1-5
abundance: .

CDR3aa: CASSFSTGEHLYEQYF
CDR3nt: TGTGCCAGCAGTTTTTCGACAGGGGAGCATCTCTACGAGCAGTACTTC
v_gene: TRBV27
d_gene: TRBD1
j_gene: TRBJ2-7
abundance: .

CDR3aa: CASSLGTGGRNTEAFF
CDR3nt: TGTGCCAGCAGTTTAGGGACAGGGGGGAGGAACACTGAAGCTTTCTTT
v_gene: TRBV27
d_gene: TRBD1
j_gene: TRBJ1-1
abundance: .

CDR3aa: CASSLYAGGEQFF
CDR3nt: TGTGCCAGCAGCCTTTATGCGGGAGGGGAGCAGTTCTTC
v_gene: TRBV28
d_gene: TRBD2
j_gene: TRBJ2-1
abundance: .

CDR3aa: CASSALAGRNNEQFF
CDR3nt: TGTGCCAGCAGCGCCCTAGCGGGACGAAACAATGAGCAGTTCTTC
v_gene: TRBV9
d_gene: TRBD2
j_gene: TRBJ2-1
abundance: .

CDR3aa: CASSFRRAGTEAFF
CDR3nt: TGTGCCAGCAGTTTCAGGCGGGCGGGGACTGAAGCTTTCTTT
v_gene: TRBV27
d_gene: .
j_gene: TRBJ1-1
abundance: .

CDR3aa: CASSVWVADTDTQYF
CDR3nt: TGTGCCAGCAGCGTATGGGTAGCGGATACAGATACGCAGTATTTT
v_gene: TRBV9
d_gene: .
j_gene: TRBJ2-3
abundance: .

CDR3aa: CASSSGQGLEEQYF
CDR3nt: TGTGCCAGCAGTTCAGGGCAGGGTTTGGAGGAGCAGTACTTC
v_gene: TRBV6-5
d_gene: .
j_gene: TRBJ2-7
abundance: .

CDR3aa: CASSRVGLKYGYTF
CDR3nt: TGCGCCAGCAGCCGTGTAGGGCTGAAATATGGCTACACCTTC
v_gene: TRBV4-1
d_gene: .
j_gene: TRBJ1-2
abundance: .

CDR3aa: CASSTDYGYTF
CDR3nt: TGTGCCAGCAGTACTGACTATGGCTACACCTTC
v_gene: TRBV5-4
d_gene: .
j_gene: TRBJ1-2
abundance: .

CDR3aa: CASSQDQPAGGTDTQYF
CDR3nt: TGTGCCAGCAGCCAAGATCAACCAGCGGGAGGCACAGATACGCAGTATTTT
v_gene: TRBV14
d_gene: TRBD2
j_gene: TRBJ2-3
abundance: .

CDR3aa: CASSKTRYRGRSDTQYF
CDR3nt: TGTGCCAGCAGTAAAACCCGGTACAGGGGGCGGTCAGATACGCAGTATTTT
v_gene: TRBV27
d_gene: TRBD1
j_gene: TRBJ2-3
abundance: .

CDR3aa: CASSADRGGSEQYF
CDR3nt: TGTGCCAGCAGTGCAGACAGGGGCGGATCCGAGCAGTACTTC
v_gene: TRBV25-1
d_gene: TRBD1
j_gene: TRBJ2-7
abundance: .

CDR3aa: CASSQDGSRASGYTF
CDR3nt: TGCGCCAGCAGCCAAGACGGGTCGAGAGCTAGTGGCTACACCTTC
v_gene: TRBV4-1
d_gene: .
j_gene: TRBJ1-2
abundance: .

CDR3aa: CASSLGPLNTDTQYF
CDR3nt: TGTGCCAGCAGCTTAGGACCCCTTAACACAGATACGCAGTATTTT
v_gene: TRBV7-9
d_gene: .
j_gene: TRBJ2-3
abundance: .

CDR3aa: CASSVVSGKQETQYF
CDR3nt: TGTGCCAGCAGCGTAGTTAGCGGGAAGCAAGAGACCCAGTACTTC
v_gene: TRBV9
d_gene: TRBD2
j_gene: TRBJ2-5
abundance: .

CDR3aa: CASSPPSGGYNEQFF
CDR3nt: TGTGCCAGCAGCCCTCCTAGCGGGGGATACAATGAGCAGTTCTTC
v_gene: TRBV6-5
d_gene: TRBD2
j_gene: TRBJ2-1
abundance: .

CDR3aa: CASSDGIEQYF
CDR3nt: TGTGCCAGCAGTGATGGGATCGAGCAGTACTTC
v_gene: TRBV7-3
d_gene: .
j_gene: TRBJ2-7
abundance: .

CDR3aa: CASSPHTSASYNEQFF
CDR3nt: TGTGCCAGCAGCCCCCATACTAGCGCCAGTTACAATGAGCAGTTCTTC
v_gene: TRBV5-4
d_gene: TRBD2
j_gene: TRBJ2-1
abundance: .

CDR3aa: CSVEQGTSYEQYF
CDR3nt: TGCAGCGTTGAACAGGGAACCTCGTACGAGCAGTACTTC
v_gene: TRBV29-1
d_gene: .
j_gene: TRBJ2-7
abundance: .

CDR3aa: CASSTLQGMNTEAFF
CDR3nt: TGTGCCAGCAGCACTCTCCAGGGAATGAACACTGAAGCTTTCTTT
v_gene: TRBV27
d_gene: .
j_gene: TRBJ1-1
abundance: .

CDR3aa: CATSRDGGGNQPQHF
CDR3nt: TGTGCCACCAGCAGAGATGGAGGAGGCAATCAGCCCCAGCATTTT
v_gene: TRBV15
d_gene: .
j_gene: TRBJ1-5
abundance: .

CDR3aa: CASTLRRTGELFF
CDR3nt: TGTGCCAGTACTCTCAGGCGGACCGGGGAGCTGTTTTTT
v_gene: TRBV19
d_gene: .
j_gene: TRBJ2-2
abundance: .

CDR3aa: CATRTGRDEQFF
CDR3nt: TGTGCCACCCGGACAGGGAGGGATGAGCAGTTCTTC
v_gene: TRBV10-3
d_gene: .
j_gene: TRBJ2-1
abundance: .

CDR3aa: CASSRTGSYEQYF
CDR3nt: TGCGCCAGCAGCCGGACAGGCTCCTACGAGCAGTACTTC
v_gene: TRBV4-3
d_gene: TRBD1
j_gene: TRBJ2-7
abundance: .

CDR3aa: CASSYKVLGGELFF
CDR3nt: TGTGCCAGCAGTTATAAAGTTCTTGGTGGGGAGCTGTTTTTT
v_gene: TRBV7-2
d_gene: .
j_gene: TRBJ2-2
abundance: .

CDR3aa: CASSIRGPKGYEQFF
CDR3nt: TGTGCCAGTAGTATTAGGGGCCCGAAGGGGTATGAGCAGTTCTTC
v_gene: TRBV19
d_gene: .
j_gene: TRBJ2-1
abundance: .

CDR3aa: CATLGLAGVPDTQYF
CDR3nt: TGTGCCACCTTGGGACTAGCGGGAGTGCCAGATACGCAGTATTTT
v_gene: TRBV7-2
d_gene: TRBD2
j_gene: TRBJ2-3
abundance: .

CDR3aa: CASSSTVTGANEQFF
CDR3nt: TGTGCCAGCAGCTCCACCGTGACAGGGGCCAATGAGCAGTTCTTC
v_gene: TRBV6-6
d_gene: TRBD1
j_gene: TRBJ2-1
abundance: .

CDR3aa: CASSRPGSNEQFF
CDR3nt: TGTGCCAGCAGCCGGCCCGGGTCCAATGAGCAGTTCTTC
v_gene: TRBV7-9
d_gene: .
j_gene: TRBJ2-1
abundance: .

CDR3aa: CASSPPGRTDTQYF
CDR3nt: TGTGCCAGCAGCCCACCGGGACGGACAGATACGCAGTATTTT
v_gene: TRBV9
d_gene: .
j_gene: TRBJ2-3
abundance: .